This T cell receptor (beta chain) was retrieved from a study of blood T cell repertoires in COVID-19 (dated by TCRdb to the early 2020s). A note on the overall study: Collaborator samples came from the United States, Italy and Spain and covered acute and convalescent phases of COVID-19. A freely available public database, intended as a resource for researchers studying the immune response to SARS-CoV-2, is where the repertoires were released. A de-identified subject ID, COVID-19 status, age in years and sex were almost always included in the sample metadata. The samples were drawn from two sources: the first 160 participants of the ongoing ImmuneRACE study, and 1,254 subjects contributed by 6 global collaborators. Where available, HLA class I and class II types were taken from metadata supplied by the sample provider and were not determined by assay-based typing. Deeply sampled blood TCRbeta repertoires from subjects exposed to, actively infected with, or recovered from COVID-19 were included in the dataset. The material from the prospective study consisted of cDNA or gDNA derived from T cells, B-cell-depleted T cells, or PBMCs. The research as a whole found: Clinical and demographic metadata were provided uncurated, with the amount varying by source and participant.

The immunoSEQ Assay, a bias-controlled multiplex PCR, was used to amplify TCRbeta CDR3 regions from genomic DNA. The study's own analysis went as follows. The number of nucleated cells in each sample was estimated by amplification of reference gene primers within the assay. Sequence reads were collapsed and filtered to measure the absolute abundance of every unique TCRbeta CDR3 rearrangement. For each sample, productive Simpson clonality was calculated as the square root of Simpson's diversity index across productive rearrangements. In its TCRdb copy, this immuneACCESS table keeps in-frame sequences only and misses some clones. Where compared with another copy, unresolved V genes explain less than half of these, and the others have no known cause. D and trimming were read from the DNA, whereas the V and J calls and clone size are those reported in that table. For this sample the table gives some 320,000 clones, of which 85% were detected only once. The ten most abundant clones make up around 6.9% of the sample.

Points on this clone: This receptor's antigen is unknown. Within one base of it there is no much larger clone, and no base qualities were kept.

Whole blood was collected in K2EDTA tubes by collaborating institutions according to the institutions' own protocols. Collaborator samples were shipped for TCRbeta analysis as frozen whole blood, isolated PBMCs, or DNA extracted from either sample type. This receptor was obtained from a human donor in a cohort sampled during active COVID-19. What was sequenced was peripheral blood.

The CDR3 reads CASRTTMTSDWQFF. The bases are TGTGCCAGCAGAACCACTATGACTAGTGATTGGCAGTTCTTC. The rearrangement combines TRBV6-5 with TRBJ2-1; the D gene is perhaps TRBD2, on 6 matching bases. The CDR3 runs 14 residues from the cysteine to the phenylalanine. The CDR3 DNA has 42 bases and is translated from base 1. The junction carries 21 bases between V and J, which are trimmed by 6 bases and 12 bases respectively. For CDR1 and CDR2, the germline V gene lists MNHEY and SVGAGI.